This T cell receptor beta chain was recovered during a study of T cell responses to AZD1222 COVID-19 vaccine. The table came from immunoSEQ multiplex PCR; TCRdb's copy has only in-frame clones and leaves some out. Of about 120,000 clones in the sample, over 75% are singletons; the top ten hold about 6%. As concerns this clone: The antigen remains unidentified.

Regarding the study as a whole: Spike-specific TCR breadth and depth grew following two AZD1222 doses.

This material consisted of peripheral blood, taken on day 0 of AZD1222 vaccination. The receptor was derived from an adult in good health.

CDR3 sequence: CASSSTGGTQPQHF. The CDR3 DNA reads as TGCGCCAGCAGCTCGACAGGGGGCACCCAGCCCCAGCATTTT. The rearrangement links TRBV5-1 to TRBJ1-5; 10 bases fit TRBD1. In germline, CDR1 is SGHRS, CDR2 YFSETQ. The CDR3 runs 14 residues. The V segment lost 3 bases and the J segment 7 bases; nucleotides outside the gene matches: 4.